The rows below give T cell receptor beta chains drawn from one sample of a study of shared clonotypes between healthy human individuals. Using immunoSEQ multiplex PCR, the repertoire was profiled, and TCRdb retains in-frame clones only, with some absent. The sample has 2 million to 2.5 million clones; approximately 96% are singletons. Sequenced input: naive CD4+ T cells sorted from blood. These TCRs come from a man in his late teens or twenties in good health. The CDR3 runs from the conserved cysteine through the conserved F or W. The order of the fields is V gene, J gene, D gene, clone size, CDR3 protein, CDR3 DNA. D genes are given only for firm matches. Not all rows give a size; the values are once, few, many and, for expanded clones, a class.

>TRBV30|TRBJ2-7|.|.
CAWSGWEESAYEQYF
TGTGCCTGGAGCGGATGGGAGGAATCGGCCTACGAGCAGTACTTC
>TRBV5-4|TRBJ2-5|TRBD2|.
CASSSAGLAGETQYF
TGTGCCAGCAGCTCTGCGGGACTAGCGGGGGAGACCCAGTACTTC
>TRBV7-9|TRBJ2-3|TRBD1|.
CASSWTGGETDTQYF
TGTGCCAGCAGCTGGACAGGGGGGGAAACAGATACGCAGTATTTT
>TRBV29-1|TRBJ2-3|.|.
CSVTTFDQNWDTQYF
TGCAGCGTTACAACGTTCGACCAAAACTGGGATACGCAGTATTTT
>TRBV18|TRBJ1-1|.|.
CASSPEGITEAFF
TGTGCCAGCTCACCGGAGGGTATCACTGAAGCTTTCTTT
>TRBV11-3|TRBJ1-3|TRBD1|.
CASSSGRQGSGNTIYF
TGTGCCAGCAGCTCCGGCAGACAGGGTTCGGGAAACACCATATATTTT
>TRBV18|TRBJ2-5|TRBD1|.
CAGTVQETQYF
TGTGCCGGGACAGTACAAGAGACCCAGTACTTC
>TRBV12-5|TRBJ2-2|TRBD1|few
CASGLTGAGELFF
TGTGCTAGTGGTTTGACAGGGGCCGGGGAGCTGTTTTTT
>TRBV11-3|TRBJ1-1|.|.
CASSLHTNTEAFF
TGTGCCAGCAGCTTACACACGAACACTGAAGCTTTCTTT
>TRBV7-6|TRBJ2-2|.|.
CASSLGSAPNTGELFF
TGTGCCAGCAGCTTAGGGTCCGCGCCGAACACCGGGGAGCTGTTTTTT
>TRBV7-6|TRBJ2-7|TRBD1|.
CASSFGQGNYEQYF
TGTGCCAGCAGCTTCGGACAGGGAAACTACGAGCAGTACTTC
>TRBV19|TRBJ1-5|.|.
CASSLGTNQPQHF
TGTGCCAGTAGTCTCGGGACAAATCAGCCCCAGCATTTT
>TRBV29-1|TRBJ2-2|TRBD1|.
CSVFTGTAVPTDTGELFF
TGCAGCGTTTTCACCGGGACAGCCGTCCCTACGGACACCGGGGAGCTGTTTTTT
>TRBV18|TRBJ2-7|TRBD2|.
CASSPTSASYEQYF
TGTGCCAGCTCACCAACTAGCGCCTCCTACGAGCAGTACTTC
>TRBV27|TRBJ1-5|.|.
CASSSGQFSNQPQHF
TGTGCCAGCAGTTCAGGACAATTTAGCAATCAGCCCCAGCATTTT
>TRBV7-2|TRBJ2-1|.|.
CASSLRDSSSYNEQFF
TGTGCCAGCAGCCTCCGGGACTCTAGCTCCTACAATGAGCAGTTCTTC
>TRBV18|TRBJ1-5|.|.
CASSSQGQLSNQPQHF
TGTGCCAGCTCATCTCAAGGACAGCTTAGCAATCAGCCCCAGCATTTT
>TRBV6-6|TRBJ2-7|.|once
CASAGSYEQYF
TGTGCCAGCGCGGGGTCCTACGAGCAGTACTTC
>TRBV6-1|TRBJ1-1|TRBD1|.
CASSQRQGAGTEAFF
TGTGCCAGCAGTCAGCGACAGGGGGCGGGAACTGAAGCTTTCTTT
>TRBV2|TRBJ1-2|.|.
CASRETDNYGYTF
TGTGCCAGCAGAGAGACGGATAACTATGGCTACACCTTC
>TRBV7-9|TRBJ1-1|TRBD1|.
CASSHGQVRTEAFF
TGTGCCAGCAGCCACGGACAGGTCCGAACTGAAGCTTTCTTT
>TRBV30|TRBJ2-7|.|.
CAWSAGTLYEQYF
TGTGCCTGGAGTGCCGGGACCCTGTACGAGCAGTACTTC
>TRBV6-5|TRBJ1-6|.|few
CASSLKGGGSPLHF
TGTGCCAGCAGTCTCAAGGGGGGAGGGTCACCCCTCCACTTT
>TRBV30|TRBJ2-5|TRBD2|.
CAWEKIRAGVGYETQYF
TGTGCCTGGGAAAAAATTCGGGCGGGGGTTGGTTACGAGACCCAGTACTTC
>TRBV4-3|TRBJ1-5|.|.
CASSQETVGQPQHF
TGCGCCAGCAGCCAAGAAACAGTGGGACAGCCCCAGCATTTT
>TRBV5-1|TRBJ2-2|.|.
CASSLVGVVPGELFF
TGCGCCAGCAGCTTGGTAGGGGTCGTACCCGGGGAGCTGTTTTTT
>TRBV9|TRBJ2-2|.|.
CASSVAENTGELFF
TGTGCCAGCAGCGTAGCAGAGAACACCGGGGAGCTGTTTTTT
>TRBV5-1|TRBJ2-5|TRBD1|.
CASSPDRGAETQYF
TGCGCCAGCAGCCCGGACAGGGGAGCAGAGACCCAGTACTTC
>TRBV10-3|TRBJ2-7|TRBD1|.
CAIRLGQVYEQYF
TGTGCCATCAGGCTCGGACAGGTCTACGAGCAGTACTTC
>TRBV7-9|TRBJ1-1|.|.
CASSLGGLGTEAFF
TGTGCCAGCAGCTTAGGGGGCCTGGGAACTGAAGCTTTCTTT
>TRBV7-8|TRBJ2-7|.|.
CASSPRDVLGAYEQYF
TGTGCCAGCAGCCCCCGGGACGTCTTAGGAGCCTACGAGCAGTACTTC
>TRBV5-1|TRBJ1-1|TRBD1|once
CASSPGQTSAGTEAFF
TGCGCCAGCAGCCCGGGACAGACCTCCGCTGGGACTGAAGCTTTCTTT
>TRBV4-3|TRBJ2-7|.|.
CASSQERQGTYEQYF
TGCGCCAGCAGCCAAGAACGGCAGGGTACCTACGAGCAGTACTTC
>TRBV4-2|TRBJ2-5|TRBD2|.
CASSQDWLAGNQETQYF
TGTGCCAGCAGCCAAGATTGGTTAGCGGGGAACCAAGAGACCCAGTACTTC
>TRBV4-1|TRBJ2-1|.|.
CASSQGKGDFRNEQFF
TGCGCCAGCAGCCAGGGCAAGGGGGACTTCCGAAATGAGCAGTTCTTC
>TRBV19|TRBJ1-2|TRBD1|.
CASTPPGQGVFGGYTF
TGTGCCAGTACCCCCCCGGGACAGGGGGTTTTCGGTGGCTACACCTTC
>TRBV5-1|TRBJ2-1|TRBD1|.
CASSPGQVSYNEQFF
TGCGCCAGCAGCCCGGGACAGGTCTCCTACAATGAGCAGTTCTTC